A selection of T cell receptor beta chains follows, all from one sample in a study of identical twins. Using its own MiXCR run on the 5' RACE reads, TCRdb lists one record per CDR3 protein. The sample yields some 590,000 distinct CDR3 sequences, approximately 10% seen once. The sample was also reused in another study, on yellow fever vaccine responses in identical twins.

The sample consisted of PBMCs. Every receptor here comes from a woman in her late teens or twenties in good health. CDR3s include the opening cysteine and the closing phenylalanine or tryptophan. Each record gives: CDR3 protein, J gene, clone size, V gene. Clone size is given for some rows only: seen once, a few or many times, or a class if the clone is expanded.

cdr3_aa: CASSQDPGNSYNEQFF; j_call: TRBJ2-1; clone_size: few; v_call: TRBV4-3
cdr3_aa: CASSAQPGGDTQYF; j_call: TRBJ2-3; clone_size: NA; v_call: TRBV7-3
cdr3_aa: CSANRGGSTGELFF; j_call: TRBJ2-2; clone_size: many; v_call: TRBV20-1
cdr3_aa: CASSDSTGGTGELFF; j_call: TRBJ2-2; clone_size: NA; v_call: TRBV6-4
cdr3_aa: CASSLVLGLGNEQFF; j_call: TRBJ2-1; clone_size: many; v_call: TRBV7-7
cdr3_aa: CASRSLGSGANVLTF; j_call: TRBJ2-6; clone_size: NA; v_call: TRBV28
cdr3_aa: CASSHGAGAGELFF; j_call: TRBJ2-2; clone_size: few; v_call: TRBV12-3/TRBV12-4
cdr3_aa: CASSLGILRRSENTEAFF; j_call: TRBJ1-1; clone_size: many; v_call: TRBV11-1
cdr3_aa: CSARERGAYEQYF; j_call: TRBJ2-7; clone_size: NA; v_call: TRBV20-1
cdr3_aa: CASSLSSLSSYNEQFF; j_call: TRBJ2-1; clone_size: many; v_call: TRBV5-6
cdr3_aa: CATRGENTGELFF; j_call: TRBJ2-2; clone_size: NA; v_call: TRBV24-1
cdr3_aa: CASSPNRLAESYEQYF; j_call: TRBJ2-7; clone_size: many; v_call: TRBV5-1
cdr3_aa: CASSLAPGVSNTGELFF; j_call: TRBJ2-2; clone_size: few; v_call: TRBV5-4
cdr3_aa: CASSFLPQETQYF; j_call: TRBJ2-5; clone_size: many; v_call: TRBV6-5
cdr3_aa: CASSWGLAGESTGELFF; j_call: TRBJ2-2; clone_size: few; v_call: TRBV7-6
cdr3_aa: CASSTDVSIWNEQFF; j_call: TRBJ2-1; clone_size: NA; v_call: TRBV7-8
cdr3_aa: CASSQDTSGRDEQFF; j_call: TRBJ2-1; clone_size: many; v_call: TRBV4-3